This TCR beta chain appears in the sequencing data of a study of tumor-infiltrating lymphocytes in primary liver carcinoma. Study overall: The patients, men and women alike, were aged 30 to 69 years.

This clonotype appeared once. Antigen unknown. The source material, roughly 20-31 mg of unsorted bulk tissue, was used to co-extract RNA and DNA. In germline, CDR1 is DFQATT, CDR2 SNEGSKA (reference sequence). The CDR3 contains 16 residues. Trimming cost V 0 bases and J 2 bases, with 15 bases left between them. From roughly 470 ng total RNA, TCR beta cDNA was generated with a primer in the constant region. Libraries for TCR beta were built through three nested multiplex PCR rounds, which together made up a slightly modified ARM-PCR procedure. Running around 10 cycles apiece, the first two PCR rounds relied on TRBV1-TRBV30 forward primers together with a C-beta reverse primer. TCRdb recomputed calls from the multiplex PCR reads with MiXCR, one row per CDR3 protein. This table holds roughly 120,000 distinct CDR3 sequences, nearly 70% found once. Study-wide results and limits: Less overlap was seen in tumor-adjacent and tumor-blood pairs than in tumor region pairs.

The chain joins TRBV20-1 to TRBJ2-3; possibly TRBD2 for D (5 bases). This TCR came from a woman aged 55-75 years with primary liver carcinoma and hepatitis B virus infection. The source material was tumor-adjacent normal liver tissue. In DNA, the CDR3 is TGCAGTGCTAGAGATCTCCGGGGAATTATCACAGATACGCAGTATTTT. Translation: CSARDLRGIITDTQYF.